The next 6 T cell receptor beta chains were all read from a single sample in a study of T cells in Graves' hyperthyroidism and ophthalmopathy (dated by TCRdb to the late 2010s). Library method: multiplex PCR. Sequencing used an Illumina HiSeq 2000. TCR beta CDR3 regions were amplified from RNA transcripts. For the first round of RT-PCR on the TCR CDR3, the HTBI primer set was used together with the Qiagen OneStep RT-PCR kit. Using fastp at Q25 and MiXCR, TCRdb reprocessed the public reads and kept productive beta chains. When rows share a CDR3 protein, they turn into one entry using the most common DNA and genes. In all, the sample holds 650,000 to 800,000 distinct CDR3 sequences, and about 45% of those were seen once. Less than 9.5% of the sample belongs to the ten largest clones. Sample: peripheral blood or thyroid tissue (not recorded which). These receptor sequences come from an adult man with Graves' disease, either hyperthyroidism or ophthalmopathy (not recorded which).

Details on this clonotype: Since a much larger clone is just one base distant, this may be a read error. This chain connects TRBV5-1 to TRBJ1-2, with no clear D. Germline V gene sequence: CDR1 SGHRS, CDR2 YFSETQ. With 1 base removed from V and 9 bases from J, the gap between germline ends came to 16 bases. The CDR3 spans 14 residues. CDR3 nucleotides: TGCGCCAGCAGCTTGTCCATATTTACGTATAGCTACACCTTC. Translating gives CASSLSIFTYSYTF.

This clonotype was seen at least ten times. The rearrangement joins TRBV2 to TRBJ1-5, with 7 bases aligning to TRBD1. The junction had 13 bases not matched to a gene; V was cut back by 6 bases and J by 5 bases. Germline V lookup: CDR1 SNHLY, CDR2 FYNNEI. The CDR3 has 16 amino acids. CDR3 residues: CASRGLTGAAYQPQHF. CDR3 nucleotides: TGTGCCAGCAGAGGCCTCACAGGGGCAGCCTATCAGCCCCAGCATTTT. Complete variable domain (other parts from reference TRBV2 and TRBJ1-5): EPEVTQTPSHQVTQMGQEVILRCVPISNHLYFYWYRQILGQKVEFLVSFYNNEISEKSEIFDDQFSVERPDGSNFTLKIRSTKLEDSAMYFCASRGLTGAAYQPQHFGDGTRLSIL.

This clonotype was seen only a few times. This may arise from a read error, as a much more abundant clone is one base away. CDR3 sequence: CASSEDRGKLFF. Written as DNA, the CDR3 is TGTGCCAGCAGTGAAGACCGAGGAAAACTGTTTTTT. The V and J genes are TRBV6-1 and TRBJ1-4, with unresolved D. The CDR3 runs to 12 residues. V was shortened by 1 base and J by 10 bases, with 7 bases between the two germline ends. The germline gives CDR1 MNHNS, CDR2 SASEGT.

This clonotype was recorded a few times. J is TRBJ1-1 and V is TRBV6-5; 9 bases map to TRBD1. The germline V gene has CDR1 MNHEY and CDR2 SVGAGI. There are 14 residues in the CDR3. V was pared by 5 bases and J by 4 bases, with 5 bases of the junction left unmatched. Here the CDR3 reads CASSTGGRGTEAFF. The DNA of the CDR3 is TGTGCCAGCAGTACAGGGGGCCGGGGCACTGAAGCTTTCTTT.

This clonotype was recorded many times. This rearrangement joins TRBV2 to TRBJ1-2; 7 bases are shared with TRBD1. This CDR3 has 15 amino acids. Per germline, CDR1 SNHLY and CDR2 FYNNEI. Trimming took 5 bases from V and 2 from J; bases not matched to a gene: 8. The CDR3: CASSPPGQQNYGYTF. The CDR3 DNA sequence: TGTGCCAGCAGTCCTCCGGGACAGCAAAACTATGGCTACACCTTC. Supplemented by reference TRBV2 and TRBJ1-2, the full variable domain reads EPEVTQTPSHQVTQMGQEVILRCVPISNHLYFYWYRQILGQKVEFLVSFYNNEISEKSEIFDDQFSVERPDGSNFTLKIRSTKLEDSAMYFCASSPPGQQNYGYTFGSGTRLTVV.

About this clonotype itself: A read error may account for a junction end that differs from germline. This CDR3 reads CASSEAHGDSLHF. Here the CDR3 DNA reads TGTGCCAGCAGTGAAGCCCACGGGGACTCCCTCCACTTT. The genes are TRBV10-3 and TRBJ1-6; weak D call: TRBD1 (5 bases). The CDR3 covers 13 residues. CDR1 is ENHRY and CDR2 is SYGVKD in the germline V gene.